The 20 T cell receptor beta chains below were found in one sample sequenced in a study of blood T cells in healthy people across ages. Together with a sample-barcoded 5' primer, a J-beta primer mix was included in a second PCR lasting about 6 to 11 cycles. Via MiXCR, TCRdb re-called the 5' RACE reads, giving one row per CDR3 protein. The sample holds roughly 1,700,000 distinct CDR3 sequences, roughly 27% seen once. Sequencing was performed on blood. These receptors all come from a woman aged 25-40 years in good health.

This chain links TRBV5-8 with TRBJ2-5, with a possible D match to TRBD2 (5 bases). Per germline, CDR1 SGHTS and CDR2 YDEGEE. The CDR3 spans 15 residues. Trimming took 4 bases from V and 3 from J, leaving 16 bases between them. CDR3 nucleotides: TGTGCCAGCAGCCGGCGAGGGCTCTTGGAAGAGACCCAGTACTTC. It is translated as CASSRRGLLEETQYF.

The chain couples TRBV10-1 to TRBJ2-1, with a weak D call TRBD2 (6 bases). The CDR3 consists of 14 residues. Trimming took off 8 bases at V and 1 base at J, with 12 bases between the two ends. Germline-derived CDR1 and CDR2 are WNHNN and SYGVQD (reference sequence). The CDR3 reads CASLLAGSYNEQFF. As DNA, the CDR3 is TGCGCCAGCCTCTTGGCGGGATCCTACAATGAGCAGTTCTTC.

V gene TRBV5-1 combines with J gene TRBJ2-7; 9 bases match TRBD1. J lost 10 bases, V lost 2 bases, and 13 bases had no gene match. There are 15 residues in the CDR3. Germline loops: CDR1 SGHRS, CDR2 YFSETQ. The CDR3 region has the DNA TGCGCCAGCAGCTTACGACAGGGGGGTTTAGAGGCCCAGTACTTC. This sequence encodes CASSLRQGGLEAQYF.

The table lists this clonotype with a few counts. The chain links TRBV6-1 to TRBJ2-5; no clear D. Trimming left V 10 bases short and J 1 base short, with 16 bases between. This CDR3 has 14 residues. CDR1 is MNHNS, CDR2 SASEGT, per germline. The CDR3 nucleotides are TGTGCCACCAATAAGGGATTTGGCCAAGAGACCCAGTACTTC. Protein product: CATNKGFGQETQYF.

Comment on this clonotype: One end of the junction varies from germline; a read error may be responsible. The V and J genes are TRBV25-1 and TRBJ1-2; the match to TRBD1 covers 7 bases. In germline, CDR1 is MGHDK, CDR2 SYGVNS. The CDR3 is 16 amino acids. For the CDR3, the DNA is TGTGCCTGCAGTGAATCGGGGACAGCCCGGGCTGATGGCTACACCTTC. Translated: CACSESGTARADGYTF.

CDR3 region: CSPLDSRYEQYF. The DNA of the CDR3 is TGCAGCCCTTTGGACAGCCGCTACGAGCAGTACTTC. The rearrangement joins TRBV29-1 to TRBJ2-7; D is possibly TRBD1 (6 bases). Trimming removed 8 bases from V and 3 bases from J, with 14 bases in between. Germline loops: CDR1 SQVTM, CDR2 ANQGSEA. The CDR3 runs 12 residues.

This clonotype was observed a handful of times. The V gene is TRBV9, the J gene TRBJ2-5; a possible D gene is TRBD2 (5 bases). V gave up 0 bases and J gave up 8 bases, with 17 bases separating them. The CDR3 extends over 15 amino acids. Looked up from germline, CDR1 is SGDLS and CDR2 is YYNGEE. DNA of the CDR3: TGTGCCAGCAGCGTAGGTGCAGCGGAGACGGGAACCCAGTACTTC. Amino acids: CASSVGAAETGTQYF.

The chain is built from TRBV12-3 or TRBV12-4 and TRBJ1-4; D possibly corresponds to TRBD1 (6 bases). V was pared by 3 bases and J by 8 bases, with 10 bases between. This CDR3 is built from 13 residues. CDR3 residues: CASSLWQGEKLFF. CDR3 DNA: TGTGCCAGCAGTTTGTGGCAGGGGGAAAAACTGTTTTTT.

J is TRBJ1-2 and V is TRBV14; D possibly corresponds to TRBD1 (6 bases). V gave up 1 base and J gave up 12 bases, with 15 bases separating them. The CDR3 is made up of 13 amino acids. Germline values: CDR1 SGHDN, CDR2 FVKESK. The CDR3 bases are TGTGCCAGCAGCCAAGGTCTACAGGGAGGTAACACCTTC. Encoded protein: CASSQGLQGGNTF.

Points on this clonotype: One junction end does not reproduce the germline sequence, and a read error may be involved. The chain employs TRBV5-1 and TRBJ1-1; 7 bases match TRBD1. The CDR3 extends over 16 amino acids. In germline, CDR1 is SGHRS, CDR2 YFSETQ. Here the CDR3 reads CVSMESYVDRYTEAFF. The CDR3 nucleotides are TGCGTCAGCATGGAATCTTACGTGGACAGGTACACTGAAGCTTTCTTT.

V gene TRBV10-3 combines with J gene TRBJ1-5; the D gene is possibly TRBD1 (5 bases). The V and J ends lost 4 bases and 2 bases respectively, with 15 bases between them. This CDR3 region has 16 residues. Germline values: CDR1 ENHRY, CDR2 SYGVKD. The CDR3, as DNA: TGTGCCATCAGTGGGAACCAGGGTGAGGGCAATCAGCCCCAGCATTTT. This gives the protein CAISGNQGEGNQPQHF.

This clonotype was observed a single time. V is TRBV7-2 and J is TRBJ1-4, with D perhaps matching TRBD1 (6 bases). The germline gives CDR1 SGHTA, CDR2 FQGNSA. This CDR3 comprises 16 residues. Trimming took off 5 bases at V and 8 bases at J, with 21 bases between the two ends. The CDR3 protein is CASSPGGRTQGEKLFF. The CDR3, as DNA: TGTGCCAGCAGCCCAGGCGGGCGGACCCAGGGGGAAAAACTGTTTTTT. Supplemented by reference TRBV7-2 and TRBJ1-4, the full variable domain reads GAGVSQSPSNKVTEKGKDVELRCDPISGHTALYWYRQSLGQGLEFLIYFQGNSAPDKSGLPSDRFSAERTGGSVSTLTIQRTQQEDSAVYLCASSPGGRTQGEKLFFGSGTQLSVL.

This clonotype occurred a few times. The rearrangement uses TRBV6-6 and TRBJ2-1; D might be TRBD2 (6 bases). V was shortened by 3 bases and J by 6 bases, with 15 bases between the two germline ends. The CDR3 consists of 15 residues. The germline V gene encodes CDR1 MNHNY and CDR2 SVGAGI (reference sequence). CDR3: CASSYYTGVRNEQFF. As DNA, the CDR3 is TGTGCCAGCAGTTATTACACGGGAGTCCGCAATGAGCAGTTCTTC.

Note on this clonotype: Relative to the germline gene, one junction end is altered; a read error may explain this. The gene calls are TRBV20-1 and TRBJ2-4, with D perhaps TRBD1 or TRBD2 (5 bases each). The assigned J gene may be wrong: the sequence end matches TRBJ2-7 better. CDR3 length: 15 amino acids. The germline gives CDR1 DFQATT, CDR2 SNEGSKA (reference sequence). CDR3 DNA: TGCGGTGCTAGTTCAAAGGGACGGGGTGCCTACGAGCAGTACTTC. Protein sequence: CGASSKGRGAYEQYF.

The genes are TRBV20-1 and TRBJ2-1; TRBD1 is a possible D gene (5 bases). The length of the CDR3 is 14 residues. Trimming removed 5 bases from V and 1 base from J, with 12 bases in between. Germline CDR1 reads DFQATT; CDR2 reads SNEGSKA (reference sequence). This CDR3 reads CSARSRGSYNEQFF. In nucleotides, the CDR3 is TGCAGTGCTCGGAGTAGGGGATCCTACAATGAGCAGTTCTTC.

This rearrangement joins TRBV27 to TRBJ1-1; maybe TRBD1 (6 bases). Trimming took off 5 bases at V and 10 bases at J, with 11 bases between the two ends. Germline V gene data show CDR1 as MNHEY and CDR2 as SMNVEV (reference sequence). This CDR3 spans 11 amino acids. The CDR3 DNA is TGTGCCAGCAGTGGTACAGGGAGAGCTTTCTTT. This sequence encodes CASSGTGRAFF.

The CDR3, as DNA: TGCGCCAGCAGTCGCGGGACGCTCAACACCGGGGAGCTGTTTTTT. Protein sequence: CASSRGTLNTGELFF. The chain recombines TRBV4-1 with TRBJ2-2; D is possibly TRBD2 (6 bases). V was clipped by 6 bases and J by 2 bases, with 13 bases between them. The CDR3 runs to 15 residues. In germline, CDR1 is MGHRA, CDR2 YSYEKL.

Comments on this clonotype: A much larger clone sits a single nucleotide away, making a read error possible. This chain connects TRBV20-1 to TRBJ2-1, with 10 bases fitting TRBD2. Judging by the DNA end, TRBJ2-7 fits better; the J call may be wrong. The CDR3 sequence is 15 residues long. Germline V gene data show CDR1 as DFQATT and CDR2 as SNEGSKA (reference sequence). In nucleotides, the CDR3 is TGCAGTGCGACGTCTAGCGGGGGCTCCTACAATGAGCAGTACTTC. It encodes CSATSSGGSYNEQYF.

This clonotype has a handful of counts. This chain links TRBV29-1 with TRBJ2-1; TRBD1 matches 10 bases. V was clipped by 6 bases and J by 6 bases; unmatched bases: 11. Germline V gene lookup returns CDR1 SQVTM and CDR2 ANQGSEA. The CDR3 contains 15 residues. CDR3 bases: TGCAGCGTGGGGACAGGGGCTAGCGGGTCCAATGAGCAGTTCTTC. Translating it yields CSVGTGASGSNEQFF.

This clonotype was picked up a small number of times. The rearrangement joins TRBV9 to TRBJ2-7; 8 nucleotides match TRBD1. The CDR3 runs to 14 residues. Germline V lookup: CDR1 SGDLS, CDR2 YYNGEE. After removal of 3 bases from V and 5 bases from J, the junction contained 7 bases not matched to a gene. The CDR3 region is CASSARDRLNEQYF. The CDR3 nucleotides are TGTGCCAGCAGCGCCCGGGACAGGTTAAACGAGCAGTACTTC.